These T cell receptor beta chains were read from a single sample in a study of T cell responses to AZD1222 COVID-19 vaccine. Profiling relied on immunoSEQ multiplex PCR, and the TCRdb table lists in-frame clones only, not all of them. The table shows tens of thousands of clones, with more than 90% occurring only once. The sample in question was peripheral blood, obtained 28 days after the second AZD1222 dose. Every receptor here comes from an adult who received the AZD1222 COVID-19 vaccine. Each CDR3 is given with its conserved first and last residue. The D gene is left open where the match is weak. Clone size is shown for a subset of rows, as once, few, many or a class of expanded clone.

j_call clone_size d_call cdr3_length v_call cdr3_nt cdr3_aa
TRBJ2-1 . TRBD2 14 TRBV12-5 TGTGCTAGTGGAGACCCAGCGGGATACAATGAGCAGTTCTTC CASGDPAGYNEQFF
TRBJ2-1 . . 17 TRBV19 TGTGCCAGTAGTATAGATCGAGTTGCGAGTTCCTACAATGAGCAGTTCTTC CASSIDRVASSYNEQFF
TRBJ1-4 . . 12 TRBV6-5 TGTGCCAGCAATCAGGGAAATGAAAAACTGTTTTTT CASNQGNEKLFF
TRBJ1-2 . . 13 TRBV5-6 TGTGCCAGCAGCTTGGTCGGGGCGGGTGGCTACACCTTC CASSLVGAGGYTF
TRBJ2-1 . TRBD2 15 TRBV5-4 TGTGCCAGCAGCGCTAGCGGCCTCTCCTACAATGAGCAGTTCTTC CASSASGLSYNEQFF
TRBJ1-1 . TRBD1 16 TRBV27 TGTGCCAGCAGTTTATGGGGACAGGGGGCGAACACTGAAGCTTTCTTT CASSLWGQGANTEAFF
TRBJ1-2 . TRBD1 13 TRBV11-1 TGTGCCAGCAGCTATGGGACAGGACAGGGCTACACCTTC CASSYGTGQGYTF
TRBJ1-2 . . 13 TRBV11-2 TGTGCCAGCAGCCCCGCAGGGTCCCTTGGCTACACCTTC CASSPAGSLGYTF
TRBJ2-2 . TRBD1 14 TRBV10-3 TGTGCCATCAGCACACAGGGGGAGGTCGGGGAGCTGTTTTTT CAISTQGEVGELFF
TRBJ1-2 . . 12 TRBV29-1 TGCAGCGTTATGACGGAGAACTATGGCTACACCTTC CSVMTENYGYTF
TRBJ2-7 . . 15 TRBV5-1 TGCGCCAGCAGTCCGAATCCTGGAGCATCCTACGAGCAGTACTTC CASSPNPGASYEQYF
TRBJ2-7 . . 16 TRBV9 TGTGCCAGCAGCCTCGGGACTCCCATTCCCGTTTACGAGCAGTACTTC CASSLGTPIPVYEQYF
TRBJ2-5 . . 12 TRBV28 TGTGCCAGCAGTCTGACACAAGAGACCCAGTACTTC CASSLTQETQYF
TRBJ2-1 . TRBD2 17 TRBV13 TGTGCCAGCAGCCCAACATTGACTAGCGGGACCCACAATGAGCAGTTCTTC CASSPTLTSGTHNEQFF
TRBJ1-3 . . 17 TRBV18 TGTGCCAGCTCACCTACGGGGACTTTAAGCTCTGGAAACACCATATATTTT CASSPTGTLSSGNTIYF
TRBJ2-1 once . 13 TRBV5-1 TGCGCCAGCAGCCCTCTTATCCGGGGTGAGCAGTTCTTC CASSPLIRGEQFF
TRBJ2-7 . TRBD1 15 TRBV7-9 TGTGCCAGCAGCACTGGACAGGGGTTTAACTACGAGCAGTACTTC CASSTGQGFNYEQYF
TRBJ2-5 . TRBD1 15 TRBV5-1 TGCGCCAGCAGCTTAGCCGCGACAGGGCGTGAGACCCAGTACTTC CASSLAATGRETQYF
TRBJ2-3 . . 12 TRBV19 TGTGCCAGTAGTATAGACCTCGATACGCAGTATTTT CASSIDLDTQYF
TRBJ2-4 . . 14 TRBV20-1 TGCAGTGCTAGTGTCGCGGGACATAAAAACATTCAGTACTTC CSASVAGHKNIQYF
TRBJ1-6 . . 15 TRBV25-1 TGTGCCAGCAGTGGTCGGGCCAGGAGTTCCTCACCCCTCCACTTT CASSGRARSSSPLHF
TRBJ2-7 . TRBD2 15 TRBV30 TGTGCCTGGAGTTGGCTAGCGGGAAGCTCCTACGAGCAGTACTTC CAWSWLAGSSYEQYF
TRBJ1-4 . . 15 TRBV18 TGTGCCAGCTCACCTCAAGCAGGGACTAATGAAAAACTGTTTTTT CASSPQAGTNEKLFF
TRBJ1-2 . TRBD1 16 TRBV2 TGTGCCAGCACCAAGGACAGGGGGCTGGGAGGAGAAGGCTACACCTTC CASTKDRGLGGEGYTF
TRBJ2-3 . . 14 TRBV2 TGTGCCAGCAAGAGGCAGGGGAGCAAGGATACGCAGTATTTT CASKRQGSKDTQYF
TRBJ1-1 . . 14 TRBV6-5 TGTGCCAGCAGTTCGGGACTGAGGAGCACTGAAGCTTTCTTT CASSSGLRSTEAFF
TRBJ1-2 . . 13 TRBV5-1 TGCGCCAGCAGCTTGGGAGGGGTAGATGGCTACACCTTC CASSLGGVDGYTF
TRBJ1-1 . TRBD1 15 TRBV30 TGTGCCTGGCACGTCACAGGGAGGGGGCACACTGAAGCTTTCTTT CAWHVTGRGHTEAFF
TRBJ2-7 once . 13 TRBV27 TGTGCCAGCAGTCTAACGAGCTCCTACGAGCAGTACTTC CASSLTSSYEQYF
TRBJ2-4 . TRBD2 15 TRBV6-1 TGTGCCAGCAGTGACCTAGCGGGAGAAGCAAACATTCAGTACTTC CASSDLAGEANIQYF